One sample yielded the 30 T cell receptor beta chains listed below, sequenced in a study of blood T cell repertoires in COVID-19. The method was immunoSEQ multiplex PCR; TCRdb's version includes in-frame clones alone and lacks a portion of them. The sample holds 250,000 or so clones, 82% seen once. Sequenced: peripheral blood. These receptors were taken from a woman aged 70-85 years with acute or convalescent COVID-19.

The gene calls are TRBV4-3 and TRBJ2-1, with D tentatively TRBD2 (6 bases). Germline-derived CDR1 and CDR2 are LGHNA and YSLEER. The germline V and J ends were trimmed by 4 bases and 3 bases, with 22 bases remaining between them. The CDR3 is made up of 18 amino acids. CDR3 amino acids: CASSRTRSSARGYNEQFF. In DNA form, the CDR3 reads TGCGCCAGCAGCCGGACGCGATCTAGCGCCCGGGGCTACAATGAGCAGTTCTTC.

The chain links TRBV3-1 (or the pseudogene TRBV3-2) to TRBJ1-3, with D unresolved. The CDR3 is 14 residues long. Germline assignment: CDR1 LGHDT and CDR2 YNNKEL (reference sequence). Trimming pared 1 base from V and 4 bases from J, leaving 8 bases between. CDR3 protein: CASSQAQTGNTIYF. In DNA form, the CDR3 reads TGTGCCAGCAGCCAAGCCCAGACAGGAAACACCATATATTTT.

The DNA of the CDR3 is TGTGCCAGCAGACCCCCAAAGACCGGGACAGGGGGCACTGAAGCTTTCTTT. Its translation: CASRPPKTGTGGTEAFF. The chain recombines TRBV25-1 with TRBJ1-1, with TRBD1 matching over 11 bases. The CDR3 is 17 residues long. The trim removed 6 bases at V and 4 bases at J, leaving 13 bases unmatched. Germline CDR1 and CDR2: MGHDK and SYGVNS.

The rearrangement links TRBV6-2 or TRBV6-3 to TRBJ2-3, with a tentative D call TRBD2 (6 bases). CDR3 length: 12 amino acids. CDR1 is MNHEY, CDR2 SVGEGT, per germline. The V and J ends lost 5 bases and 4 bases respectively, with 7 bases between them. The CDR3: CASSREADTQYF. In nucleotides, the CDR3 is TGTGCCAGCAGTAGGGAGGCAGATACGCAGTATTTT.

This clone showed up just once. This chain uses TRBV28 with TRBJ1-3, with 7 bases that match TRBD1. V was clipped by 6 bases and J by 0 bases; unmatched bases: 5. The CDR3 spans 15 residues. Germline CDR1 is MDHEN and CDR2 is SYDVKM. CDR3 region: CASRGQWSSGNTIYF. In DNA form, the CDR3 reads TGTGCCAGCAGGGGACAGTGGAGCTCTGGAAACACCATATATTTT.

The chain couples TRBV29-1 to TRBJ1-1; a possible D gene is TRBD1 (6 bases). The V end was cut by 0 bases, the J end by 7 bases, with 12 bases between. The CDR3 is made up of 13 amino acids. CDR1 is SQVTM and CDR2 is ANQGSEA in the germline V gene. CDR3 residues: CSVEDLLGGEAFF. CDR3 nucleotide sequence: TGCAGCGTTGAAGATCTTCTAGGGGGTGAAGCTTTCTTT. The variable domain in full, with the rest retrieved from reference TRBV29-1 and TRBJ1-1, is SAVISQKPSRDICQRGTSLTIQCQVDSQVTMMFWYRQQPGQSLTLIATANQGSEATYESGFVIDKFPISRPNLTFSTLTVSNMSPEDSSIYLCSVEDLLGGEAFFGQGTRLTVV.

V gene TRBV7-9 combines with J gene TRBJ1-2, with 9 bases matching TRBD1. Looked up from germline, CDR1 is SEHNR and CDR2 is FQNEAQ (reference sequence). The CDR3 is made up of 14 amino acids. The ends lost 0 bases at V and 8 bases at J; junction bases unmatched: 4. This CDR3 is CASSLATGGDGYTF. Written as DNA, the CDR3 is TGTGCCAGCAGCTTAGCCACAGGGGGCGACGGCTACACCTTC.

The sample holds one count of this clone. This sequence joins TRBV18 and TRBJ1-5; D unresolved. The CDR3 has 14 amino acids. V dropped 4 bases and J dropped 2 bases, with 9 bases sitting between them. CDR1 KGHSH and CDR2 LQKENI come from the germline V gene. The chain's CDR3 is CASSQSGGNQPQHF. In nucleotides, the CDR3 is TGTGCCAGCTCACAAAGCGGAGGCAATCAGCCCCAGCATTTT.

The rearrangement links TRBV7-2 to TRBJ2-1; 9 nucleotides align to TRBD2. V lost 5 bases, J lost 0 bases, and 5 bases stayed unmatched. Germline V lookup: CDR1 SGHTA, CDR2 FQGNSA. The CDR3 length is 16 residues. CDR3: CASSAFSGSSYNEQFF. The CDR3 bases are TGTGCCAGCAGCGCCTTTAGCGGGAGCTCCTACAATGAGCAGTTCTTC.

The chain is built from TRBV5-1 and TRBJ2-7; a weak D match, TRBD2 (6 bases). This CDR3 contains 14 residues. Germline assignment: CDR1 SGHRS and CDR2 YFSETQ. The V end lost 0 bases, the J end lost 7 bases, and 14 bases lay between the germline ends. CDR3 residues: CASSLGQTGEEQYF. CDR3 DNA: TGCGCCAGCAGCTTGGGGCAGACGGGGGAGGAGCAGTACTTC.

The chain uses TRBV12-3 or TRBV12-4 and TRBJ2-1; D not resolved. The CDR3 contains 12 residues. Trimming cost V 5 bases and J 11 bases, with 13 bases left between them. CDR3 in DNA: TGTGCCAGCAGTCCAGGTCTGGGCCAGCAGTTCTTC. Encoded protein: CASSPGLGQQFF.

Here the CDR3 reads CASSSGTASSGNTIYF. The CDR3 DNA is TGTGCCAGCAGTTCCGGGACAGCCAGCTCTGGAAACACCATATATTTT. This chain uses TRBV6-2 or TRBV6-3 with TRBJ1-3; TRBD1 matches at 7 bases. Germline CDR1 reads MNHEY; CDR2 reads SVGEGT. The CDR3 contains 16 residues. V was pared by 4 bases and J by 0 bases, with 6 bases of the junction left unmatched.

This clone was detected only a few times. CDR3 residues: CASSQRLAGSQHTQYF. The CDR3 DNA reads as TGTGCCAGCAGCCAACGATTAGCGGGGTCCCAGCATACGCAGTATTTT. V and J are TRBV3-1 (or the pseudogene TRBV3-2) and TRBJ2-3; the match to TRBD2 covers 8 bases. Germline assignment: CDR1 LGHDT and CDR2 YNNKEL (reference sequence). This CDR3 is 16 amino acids long. Trimming at V came to 2 bases and at J to 7 bases, leaving 11 bases not matched to a gene.

The rearrangement links TRBV29-1 to TRBJ2-7; tentatively, D is TRBD1 (5 bases). This CDR3 is 13 amino acids long. Germline values: CDR1 SQVTM, CDR2 ANQGSEA. V lost 6 bases and J 2 bases, leaving 14 bases between the germline ends. CDR3 DNA sequence: TGCAGCGTACGACCCGACAGTGCCTACGAGCAGTACTTC. Protein: CSVRPDSAYEQYF.

V and J are TRBV20-1 and TRBJ2-5, with 8 bases aligning to TRBD2. The V and J ends lost 3 bases and 4 bases, in that order; junction bases with no gene match: 7. Germline V gene sequence: CDR1 DFQATT, CDR2 SNEGSKA (reference sequence). This CDR3 comprises 14 residues. The CDR3 protein is CSASWGTRGETQYF. The CDR3 DNA reads TGCAGTGCTAGTTGGGGGACTAGAGGAGAGACCCAGTACTTC.

This sequence joins TRBV4-3 and TRBJ1-3; D gene ambiguous. The CDR3 loop spans 14 amino acids. Germline V lookup: CDR1 LGHNA, CDR2 YSLEER. V lost 4 bases, J lost 4 bases, and 11 bases lay in between. CDR3 coding DNA: TGCGCCAGCAGCCCCCAGGAATCCGGAAACACCATATATTTT. Translation gives CASSPQESGNTIYF.

J is TRBJ2-1 and V is TRBV28; tentatively, D is TRBD1 (5 bases). This CDR3 is 15 amino acids long. Deletions cut 5 bases from V and 2 bases from J, with 13 bases between. Per germline, CDR1 MDHEN and CDR2 SYDVKM. The CDR3: CASSRNRPTYNEQFF. For the CDR3, the DNA is TGTGCCAGCAGTCGTAACAGGCCAACCTACAATGAGCAGTTCTTC.

The gene calls are TRBV3-1 (or the pseudogene TRBV3-2) and TRBJ2-5; D unresolved. V was cut by 1 base and J by 6 bases, with 6 bases left in between. Germline CDR1 LGHDT, CDR2 YNNKEL (reference sequence). The CDR3 consists of 12 residues. CDR3 sequence reads: CASSQVQKTQYF. In DNA, the CDR3 is TGTGCCAGCAGCCAAGTACAGAAGACCCAGTACTTC.

The chain uses TRBV27 and TRBJ1-2; 8 nucleotides match TRBD1. The CDR3 extends over 13 amino acids. Unmatched junction bases numbered 4, after V lost 6 bases and J lost 4 bases. Germline V gene sequence: CDR1 MNHEY, CDR2 SMNVEV (reference sequence). This chain's CDR3 is CASRPTGVYGYTF. The CDR3 nucleotides read TGTGCCAGCAGGCCGACAGGGGTCTATGGCTACACCTTC.

This sequence joins TRBV2 and TRBJ1-1; the D is unclear. Germline CDR1 is SNHLY and CDR2 is FYNNEI. The ends were cut back, 7 bases at V and 1 base at J, with 13 bases in the middle. The CDR3 loop spans 14 amino acids. CDR3 protein: CASTRDSKNTEAFF. In DNA, the CDR3 is TGTGCCAGCACTAGAGACTCCAAGAACACTGAAGCTTTCTTT.

The chain employs TRBV12-3 or TRBV12-4 and TRBJ1-1, with no clear D. V was cut by 2 bases and J by 0 bases, with 4 bases left in between. This CDR3 has 13 residues. As DNA, the CDR3 is TGTGCCAGCAGTTTAAGAGTGAACACTGAAGCTTTCTTT. This sequence encodes CASSLRVNTEAFF.

The chain recombines TRBV5-1 with TRBJ1-2; 10 nucleotides agree with TRBD1. Germline CDR1 is SGHRS and CDR2 is YFSETQ. V lost 4 bases and J lost 3; bases outside the gene matches: 6. This CDR3 comprises 15 residues. The CDR3 sequence is CASSKPGTGDYGYTF. CDR3 in DNA: TGCGCCAGCAGCAAACCCGGGACAGGGGACTATGGCTACACCTTC.

Concerning this clone: This sample also contains other DNA sequences that code for the same CDR3. The chain employs TRBV7-2 and TRBJ2-3; weak D call: TRBD1 (5 bases). CDR3 length equals 13 residues. In germline, CDR1 is SGHTA, CDR2 FQGNSA. With 9 bases removed from V and 3 bases from J, the gap between germline ends came to 13 bases. The CDR3 DNA sequence: TGTGCCAGTTCCCTACAGGTTACAGATACGCAGTATTTT. Protein product: CASSLQVTDTQYF.

The V call is TRBV7-2, the J call TRBJ2-5; 7 bases fit TRBD1. The CDR3 extends over 16 amino acids. Germline assignment: CDR1 SGHTA and CDR2 FQGNSA. V dropped 6 bases and J dropped 2; count of bases not matched to a gene: 12. CDR3 nucleotide sequence: TGTGCCAGCAGGTCTCCGGGACAGACAACACAAGAGACCCAGTACTTC. Translation gives CASRSPGQTTQETQYF.

This clone was detected only a few times. V gene TRBV5-1 combines with J gene TRBJ2-7; 7 bases are a match to TRBD1. This CDR3 is built from 14 residues. J gave up 1 base and V 4 bases, and 5 bases lay outside the gene matches. Germline values: CDR1 SGHRS, CDR2 YFSETQ. The CDR3 DNA is TGCGCCAGCAGCCCGGGGACAGCTTCCTACGAGCAGTACTTC. Translation: CASSPGTASYEQYF.

This clone was seen a handful of times. The rearrangement links TRBV11-2 to TRBJ2-1; D is perhaps TRBD2 (5 bases). CDR3 length: 14 amino acids. Deletions cut 8 bases from V and 7 bases from J, with 18 bases between. Germline CDR1 is SGHAT and CDR2 is FQNNGV. The CDR3 sequence: CASGRTPSGNEQFF. CDR3 coding DNA: TGTGCCAGCGGAAGGACCCCCAGCGGAAATGAGCAGTTCTTC.

The rearrangement joins TRBV4-3 to TRBJ2-1; 10 positions match TRBD2. The CDR3 runs 16 residues. Germline V gives CDR1 LGHNA, CDR2 YSLEER. The trim removed 3 bases at V and 3 bases at J, leaving 5 bases unmatched. CDR3: CASSHAGLAVYNEQFF. As DNA, the CDR3 is TGCGCCAGCAGCCACGCCGGACTAGCGGTCTACAATGAGCAGTTCTTC.

This clone is a singleton in its sample. V and J are TRBV11-1 and TRBJ2-7; tentatively, D is TRBD2 (6 bases). The CDR3 extends over 16 amino acids. Germline lookup yields CDR1 SGHAT and CDR2 FQDESV (reference sequence). V lost 5 bases and J 0 bases, leaving 17 bases between the germline ends. The CDR3 DNA is TGTGCCAGCAGCCAGCCTTCCGGGGGAAGCTCCTACGAGCAGTACTTC. Translating gives CASSQPSGGSSYEQYF.

This clone was observed a handful of times. This chain connects TRBV6-1 to TRBJ2-7; possibly TRBD1 for D (6 bases). CDR3 size: 14 residues. Germline V CDR1 and CDR2: MNHNS, SASEGT. Trimming cost V 0 bases and J 6 bases, with 12 bases left between them. This CDR3 is CASSEALLGGEQYF. CDR3 nucleotides: TGTGCCAGCAGTGAAGCGCTTCTAGGGGGCGAGCAGTACTTC.

J is TRBJ1-2 and V is TRBV10-3; perhaps TRBD1 as D (6 bases). Germline V gives CDR1 ENHRY, CDR2 SYGVKD. The CDR3 loop spans 14 amino acids. Trimming took off 2 bases at V and 1 base at J, with 8 bases between the two ends. The DNA of the CDR3 is TGTGCCATCAGTGAGAGGACAGATAACTATGGCTACACCTTC. As protein: CAISERTDNYGYTF.